One and the same sample provided the 15 T cell receptor beta chains below, sequenced in a study of beta chain features in type 1 diabetes. General study findings and limits: Shortening of TCRB CDR3s, moderate but significant, appeared in all four CD4+ subsets of Type 1 diabetes patients.

The antigens these receptors bind are not known. Expressed TCRB transcripts got sequenced, as all isolated RNA was reverse transcribed. Sequencing used immunoSEQ multiplex PCR; TCRdb keeps in-frame clones, though not all of them. Of a few hundred thousand clones listed, around a tenth are singletons. Sequencing was done on a sample of central memory CD4+ T cells from blood. The receptor set was obtained from a man between 25 and 39 years old with type 1 diabetes.

This clone has more than one count but fewer than ten. The rearrangement links TRBV18 to TRBJ2-1; the D gene could be TRBD1 or TRBD2 (7 bases each). The V and J ends lost 5 bases and 4 bases respectively, with 15 bases between them. The V gene's germline CDR1 is KGHSH and CDR2 LQKENI. CDR3 size: 15 residues. CDR3 DNA: TGTGCCAGCTCAAAACCAGGGGGGGTTTACAATGAGCAGTTCTTC. It translates to CASSKPGGVYNEQFF.

Of note for this clone: The junction departs from germline at one end; a sequencing error may be responsible. The chain is built from TRBV19 and TRBJ2-5; D call uncertain. Germline V gene lookup returns CDR1 LNHDA and CDR2 SQIVND (reference sequence). This CDR3 comprises 13 residues. The CDR3 is CASSVSLQGTQYF. CDR3 in DNA: TGTGCCAGTAGTGTCAGCTTACAAGGGACCCAGTACTTC.

J is TRBJ2-2 and V is TRBV6-1; 12 nucleotides match TRBD2. The length of the CDR3 is 15 residues. The V segment lost 7 bases and the J segment 7 bases; nucleotides outside the gene matches: 7. Germline V gives CDR1 MNHNS, CDR2 SASEGT. CDR3: CASTSGRALGGELFF. CDR3 nucleotides: TGTGCCAGCACTAGCGGGAGGGCCCTTGGCGGGGAGCTGTTTTTT.

This clone was counted between two and nine times. The chain recombines TRBV5-1 with TRBJ2-7; D is unresolved. The CDR3 contains 14 residues. Trimming stripped 0 bases from V and 6 bases from J, with 13 bases between. Germline CDR1 is SGHRS and CDR2 is YFSETQ. As DNA, the CDR3 is TGCGCCAGCAGCTTGGGCCTCGTCAGTACCGAGCAGTACTTC. It translates to CASSLGLVSTEQYF.

The chain recombines TRBV5-8 with TRBJ1-6; 7 nucleotides align to TRBD1. Germline lookup yields CDR1 SGHTS and CDR2 YDEGEE. The CDR3 has 16 residues. After removal of 3 bases from V and 5 bases from J, the junction contained 8 bases not matched to a gene. The CDR3 DNA reads TGTGCCAGCAGCTCACGACAGGGCCTCAATAATTCACCCCTCCACTTT. It translates to CASSSRQGLNNSPLHF.

This clone has more than one count but fewer than ten. The gene calls are TRBV4-1 and TRBJ2-7; maybe TRBD1 (6 bases). Per germline, CDR1 MGHRA and CDR2 YSYEKL. The V end lost 4 bases, the J end lost 5 bases, and 15 bases lay between the germline ends. The CDR3 is made up of 14 amino acids. CDR3 in DNA: TGCGCCAGCAGCCTACATGGGACACTCGACGAGCAGTACTTC. Encoded protein: CASSLHGTLDEQYF.

This clone showed up just a few times. The V call is TRBV11-2, the J call TRBJ2-7; D is ambiguous. This CDR3 has 12 residues. The V end lost 3 bases, the J end lost 0 bases, and 3 bases lay between the germline ends. The V gene's germline CDR1 is SGHAT and CDR2 FQNNGV. The CDR3 DNA is TGTGCCAGCAGCTTTCACTCCTACGAGCAGTACTTC. Its translation: CASSFHSYEQYF. Full variable domain (missing parts from reference TRBV11-2 and TRBJ2-7): EAGVAQSPRYKIIEKRQSVAFWCNPISGHATLYWYQQILGQGPKLLIQFQNNGVVDDSQLPKDRFSAERLKGVDSTLKIQPAKLEDSAVYLCASSFHSYEQYFGPGTRLTVT.

The chain joins TRBV25-1 to TRBJ2-3; D is perhaps TRBD2 (5 bases). Germline V gene lookup returns CDR1 MGHDK and CDR2 SYGVNS. V was pared by 3 bases and J by 6 bases, with 16 bases between. The CDR3 has 15 amino acids. The CDR3 loop reads CASSDGSGGWDTQYF. CDR3 sequence (DNA): TGTGCCAGCAGTGATGGGTCAGGAGGTTGGGATACGCAGTATTTT.

V usage is TRBV7-8 and J usage is TRBJ2-7; D possibly uses TRBD1 or TRBD2 (5 bases each). Germline CDR1 reads SGHVS; CDR2 reads FQNEAQ. V lost 0 bases and J lost 9, with 21 bases in between. There are 16 residues in the CDR3. The CDR3 spells CASSLAPGTPTPGQYF. CDR3 bases: TGTGCCAGCAGCTTAGCCCCCGGGACCCCCACCCCCGGGCAGTACTTC.

This rearrangement joins TRBV5-1 to TRBJ2-7, with TRBD1 matching over 8 bases. V lost 5 bases and J lost 2; bases outside the gene matches: 3. The germline V gene has CDR1 SGHRS and CDR2 YFSETQ. There are 13 residues in the CDR3. The CDR3 DNA follows: TGCGCCAGCAGGGGGGACAGGACCTACGAGCAGTACTTC. Protein product: CASRGDRTYEQYF.

The CDR3 sequence: CASSPRTSGRRLGEQFF. CDR3 DNA: TGTGCCAGCAGCCCCCGGACTAGCGGGAGGAGGCTTGGTGAGCAGTTCTTC. The chain employs TRBV14 and TRBJ2-1; 14 bases are shared with TRBD2. Germline V gene sequence: CDR1 SGHDN, CDR2 FVKESK. V gave up 4 bases and J gave up 9 bases; unmatched junction bases: 11. The CDR3 is made up of 17 amino acids.

The genes are TRBV28 and TRBJ1-4, with TRBD1 identical over 11 bases. This CDR3 contains 19 residues. Per germline, CDR1 MDHEN and CDR2 SYDVKM. The V segment lost 5 bases and the J segment 5 bases; nucleotides outside the gene matches: 16. CDR3 in DNA: TGTGCCAGCAGTACGGTGACCTGGACAGGGGGCGCGTCGAATGAAAAACTGTTTTTT. It codes for CASSTVTWTGGASNEKLFF.

The chain carries TRBV2 and TRBJ1-5, with a tentative D call TRBD1 (6 bases). Germline CDR1 reads SNHLY; CDR2 reads FYNNEI. This CDR3 has 14 amino acids. The V end lost 8 bases, the J end lost 2 bases, and 13 bases lay between the germline ends. CDR3 sequence: CASGRQEGNQPQHF. The CDR3, as DNA: TGTGCCAGCGGAAGACAGGAGGGCAATCAGCCCCAGCATTTT.

A few counts support this clone. The chain is built from TRBV19 and TRBJ1-5; a possible D gene is TRBD1 (6 bases). The CDR3 totals 13 residues. Germline V CDR1 and CDR2: LNHDA, SQIVND (reference sequence). Trimming cost V 7 bases and J 9 bases, with 16 bases left between them. The CDR3: CASIRGPRGPQHF. In DNA form, the CDR3 reads TGTGCCAGTATTCGGGGGCCCCGGGGGCCCCAGCATTTT.

In this sample, this clone turned up a few times. V is TRBV7-2 and J is TRBJ1-4; 9 bases agree with TRBD1. The J segment lost 4 bases and the V segment lost 7 bases, leaving 4 bases of the junction unmatched. The CDR3 is 14 amino acids. Germline V lookup: CDR1 SGHTA, CDR2 FQGNSA. CDR3 bases: TGTGCCAGCACCCGGGACAGGGTTAATGAAAAACTGTTTTTT. Its protein product is CASTRDRVNEKLFF.